This T cell receptor (beta chain) was found in a study of naive and memory T cell subsets. CMV status came from CD4+ IFNgamma after overnight CMV lysate stimulation. There are many counts of this clonotype. What it binds is not known. An equimolar mix of two oligonucleotides served as the beta constant-region primer for TRBC1 and TRBC2. An oligonucleotide with the SP2 primer and a 12-nucleotide UMI was ligated to the cDNA 3' end. TCRdb recomputed calls from the UMI-ligation and nested PCR reads with MiXCR, one row per CDR3 protein. Of some 100,000 distinct CDR3 sequences listed, around 7% are singletons. The CDR3 consists of 15 residues. Deletions cut 7 bases from V and 0 bases from J, with 14 bases between. Study-level results: Each distinct alpha or beta sequence counts as one clonotype.

The chain employs TRBV12-3 or TRBV12-4 and TRBJ2-3; D unresolved. The TCR was taken from a human donor in good health. Sequenced material: central memory CD4+ T cells from blood. The DNA of the CDR3 is TGTGCCAGCACCCCCGGCGCCACTAGCACAGATACGCAGTATTTT. Protein sequence: CASTPGATSTDTQYF.